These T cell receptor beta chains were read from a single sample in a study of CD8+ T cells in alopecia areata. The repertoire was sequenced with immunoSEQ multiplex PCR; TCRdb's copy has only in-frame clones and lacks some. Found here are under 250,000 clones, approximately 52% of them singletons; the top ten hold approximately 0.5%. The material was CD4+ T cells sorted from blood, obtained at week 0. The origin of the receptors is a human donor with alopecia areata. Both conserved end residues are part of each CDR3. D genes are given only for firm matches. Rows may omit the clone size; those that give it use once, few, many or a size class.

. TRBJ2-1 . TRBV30 TGTGCCTGGAACTGGAGACAGGCTCTTGGCAATGAGCAGTTCTTC CAWNWRQALGNEQFF
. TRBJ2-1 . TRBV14 TGTGCCAGCAGCCCCCTAGGTGGGGGCTACAATGAGCAGTTCTTC CASSPLGGGYNEQFF
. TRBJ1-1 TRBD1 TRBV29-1 TGCAGCGGACTCCGGGACAGGGACGTCACTGAAGCTTTCTTT CSGLRDRDVTEAFF
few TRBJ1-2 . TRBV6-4 TGTGCCAGCAGTTTGACAGGTCAGAATGGCTACACCTTC CASSLTGQNGYTF
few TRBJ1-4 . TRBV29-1 TGCAGCGTTGAAGATGAAAAACTGTTTTTT CSVEDEKLFF
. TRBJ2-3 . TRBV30 TGTGCTGCTGTTGGGGATACGCAGTATTTT CAAVGDTQYF
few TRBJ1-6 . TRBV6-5 TGTGCCAGCAGTTACGTGGGGAATTCACCCCTCCACTTT CASSYVGNSPLHF
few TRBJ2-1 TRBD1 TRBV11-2 TGTGCCAGCCGTTTACCGACAGGGACCTACAATGAGCAGTTCTTC CASRLPTGTYNEQFF
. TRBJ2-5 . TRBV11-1 TGTGCCAGCACCGAAGGGGAGACCCAGTACTTC CASTEGETQYF
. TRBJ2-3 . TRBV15 TGTGCCACCAGGAGACTTAGCACAGATACGCAGTATTTT CATRRLSTDTQYF
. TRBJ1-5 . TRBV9 TGTGCCAGCAGCCCCACTACCTTGGGGCAGCCCCAGCATTTT CASSPTTLGQPQHF